Sequencing of this T cell receptor beta chain was carried out in a study of cytomegalovirus exposure and HLA in healthy donors. Background on the study: HLA-typed donors contributed 65 million to 95 million unique TCRs, which were held in an early data release.

V lost 4 bases and J 3 bases, leaving 16 bases between the germline ends. This CDR3 contains 15 residues. CDR1 is KGHSH and CDR2 is LQKENI in the germline V gene. Overall study results and limits: Researchers reportedly found TCR beta sequences accurately predicted most subjects' HLA-A and HLA-B alleles. Researchers reported in a later analysis that a missense DCLRE1C variant was tied to TCR beta V- and J-gene trimming. In terms of immune exposure information, only CMV serostatus was available.

Researchers ran the PCR with 60 Vbeta and 13 Jbeta primers. Clones were sequenced by immunoSEQ multiplex PCR, and TCRdb holds only the in-frame ones, with some missing. The sample records about 77,000 clones, 70% to 80% being singletons. Concerning this clone itself: Its antigen is unknown.

This sequence joins TRBV18 and TRBJ2-7, with a possible D match to TRBD1 (5 bases). The sequenced material came from PBMCs. The origin of this receptor is a man aged 35 to 55 in good health and CMV-seronegative. The CDR3: CASSLMGQGGYEQYF. The CDR3 coding sequence is TGTGCCAGCTCACTTATGGGTCAGGGTGGCTACGAGCAGTACTTC.